The next 26 T cell receptor beta chains were all read from a single sample in a study of blood T cell repertoires in COVID-19. TCRdb's table, derived via immunoSEQ multiplex PCR, lists solely in-frame clones and lacks some. Seen here are 50,000 or so clones, about 92% observed once, and the top ten hold more than 0.8%. Sequenced sample: peripheral blood. These receptors were taken from a man aged 60 to 69 with COVID-19, enrolled during active disease.

The chain is built from TRBV9 and TRBJ2-5; D gene uncertain. The germline CDR1 and CDR2 sequences are SGDLS and YYNGEE. V was clipped by 3 bases and J by 7 bases, with 10 bases between them. The CDR3 runs 12 residues. CDR3 coding DNA: TGTGCCAGCAGCGCGCCCTCTAGGACCCAGTACTTC. It is translated as CASSAPSRTQYF.

The chain recombines TRBV5-8 with TRBJ1-5; no definite D call. The CDR3 runs 13 residues. Trimming shortened V by 7 bases and J by 0 bases, and 8 bases separated the two germline ends. Germline loops: CDR1 SGHTS, CDR2 YDEGEE. The CDR3: CASSRYSNQPQHF. The CDR3 coding sequence is TGTGCCAGCTCTCGGTATAGCAATCAGCCCCAGCATTTT. The entire variable domain, with the rest obtained from reference TRBV5-8 and TRBJ1-5, is as follows: EAGVTQSPTHLIKTRGQQATLRCSPISGHTSVYWYQQALGLGLQFLLWYDEGEERNRGNFPPRFSGRQFPNYSSELNVNALELEDSALYLCASSRYSNQPQHFGDGTRLSIL.

This rearrangement joins TRBV27 to TRBJ1-1; no reliable D call. The CDR3 consists of 13 residues. V shed 5 bases and J shed 2 bases, with 9 bases lying between them. CDR1 MNHEY and CDR2 SMNVEV come from the germline V gene (reference sequence). The CDR3 loop reads CASSQRGNTEAFF. DNA of the CDR3: TGTGCCAGCAGTCAACGGGGAAACACTGAAGCTTTCTTT.

The rearrangement uses TRBV5-5 and TRBJ2-1, with 11 bases aligning to TRBD2. With V trimmed by 3 bases and J by 4 bases, 3 bases remained unmatched. This CDR3 has 15 residues. The V gene's germline CDR1 is SGHKS and CDR2 YYEKEE (reference sequence). The CDR3 is CASSSGLADYNEQFF. CDR3 DNA: TGTGCCAGCAGCTCGGGACTAGCGGATTACAATGAGCAGTTCTTC.

The V gene is TRBV7-9, the J gene TRBJ1-6; TRBD1 aligns across 10 bases. This CDR3 spans 15 amino acids. Per germline, CDR1 SEHNR and CDR2 FQNEAQ (reference sequence). V shed 1 base and J 10 bases; nucleotides not matched to a gene: 4. CDR3 DNA sequence: TGTGCCAGCAGCTTAGTGGACAGGGGGGACTCACCCCTCCACTTT. Residues: CASSLVDRGDSPLHF.

The chain recombines TRBV5-4 with TRBJ1-1; possibly TRBD1 for D (6 bases). CDR1 is SGHNT, CDR2 YYREEE, per germline (reference sequence). The CDR3 extends over 15 amino acids. V lost 2 bases and J 0 bases, leaving 11 bases between the germline ends. The CDR3 is CASSLSGALNTEAFF. In nucleotides, the CDR3 is TGTGCCAGCAGCTTATCAGGGGCCTTGAACACTGAAGCTTTCTTT.

The CDR3: CASTLSGSYGYTF. CDR3 DNA sequence: TGTGCCAGCACCCTGTCGGGTAGTTATGGCTACACCTTC. J is TRBJ1-2 and V is TRBV12-3 or TRBV12-4; D not resolved. Trimming took off 7 bases at V and 5 bases at J, with 14 bases between the two ends. The CDR3 contains 13 residues.

V and J are TRBV11-1 and TRBJ2-1; D possibly uses TRBD1 or TRBD2 (5 bases each). Germline V CDR1 and CDR2: SGHAT, FQDESV (reference sequence). Trimming shortened V by 5 bases and J by 2 bases, and 13 bases separated the two germline ends. The CDR3 is 15 residues long. The chain's CDR3 is CASSIGAGTYNEQFF. The CDR3 nucleotides read TGTGCCAGCAGCATAGGGGCGGGTACCTACAATGAGCAGTTCTTC. Complete variable domain (other parts from reference TRBV11-1 and TRBJ2-1): EAEVAQSPRYKITEKSQAVAFWCDPISGHATLYWYRQILGQGPELLVQFQDESVVDDSQLPKDRFSAERLKGVDSTLKIQPAELGDSAMYLCASSIGAGTYNEQFFGPGTRLTVL.

The chain combines TRBV7-2 with TRBJ2-7, with D possibly being TRBD2 (7 bases). The CDR3 covers 15 residues. The V end was cut by 3 bases, the J end by 2 bases, with 14 bases between. Germline V gene data show CDR1 as SGHTA and CDR2 as FQGNSA. The CDR3 region has the DNA TGTGCCAGCAGCTTGGATTCGGGGGGCACCTACGAGCAGTACTTC. Residues: CASSLDSGGTYEQYF. Combining the CDR3 with reference TRBV7-2 and TRBJ2-7 gives the whole variable domain GAGVSQSPSNKVTEKGKDVELRCDPISGHTALYWYRQSLGQGLEFLIYFQGNSAPDKSGLPSDRFSAERTGGSVSTLTIQRTQQEDSAVYLCASSLDSGGTYEQYFGPGTRLTVT.

The rearrangement joins TRBV4-2 to TRBJ2-7, with 7 positions matching TRBD1. The length of the CDR3 is 16 residues. In germline, CDR1 is LGHNA, CDR2 YNFKEQ. After removal of 3 bases from V and 0 bases from J, the junction contained 8 bases not matched to a gene. The CDR3 sequence is CASSQGDRDSSYEQYF. DNA of the CDR3: TGTGCCAGCAGCCAGGGTGACCGGGACAGCTCCTACGAGCAGTACTTC.

The genes are TRBV13 and TRBJ2-3; 12 bases agree with TRBD2. Germline V gene data show CDR1 as PRHDT and CDR2 as FYEKMQ (reference sequence). This CDR3 comprises 19 residues. Trimming removed 1 base from V and 1 base from J; junction bases left unmatched: 9. The CDR3 coding sequence is TGTGCCAGCAGCTTAGTAGGCCTGCGACTAGCGGGGGGCACAGATACGCAGTATTTT. This gives the protein CASSLVGLRLAGGTDTQYF.

The chain joins TRBV3-1 (or the pseudogene TRBV3-2) to TRBJ1-6; unclear D gene. CDR1 is LGHDT, CDR2 YNNKEL, per germline (reference sequence). The V and J ends lost 4 bases and 0 bases respectively, with 7 bases between them. The CDR3 contains 15 residues. The CDR3 region has the DNA TGTGCCAGCAGCCCGAGAAGCTCCTATAATTCACCCCTCCACTTT. Translated: CASSPRSSYNSPLHF.

This clone was picked up one time. The rearrangement links TRBV14 to TRBJ1-2; 7 nucleotides match TRBD1. V was clipped by 4 bases and J by 8 bases; unmatched bases: 4. The CDR3 sequence is 12 residues long. Looked up from germline, CDR1 is SGHDN and CDR2 is FVKESK. The DNA for the CDR3 is TGTGCCAGCAGCCGAGACAGGGTGGGCTACACCTTC. Its protein product is CASSRDRVGYTF.

DNA for the CDR3: TGTGCCAGCTCACCACAGGGGAAACAGACCCAGTACTTC. It codes for CASSPQGKQTQYF. This rearrangement joins TRBV18 to TRBJ2-5, with TRBD1 as a possible D gene (5 bases). The germline CDR1 and CDR2 sequences are KGHSH and LQKENI. This CDR3 has 13 residues. V was pared by 1 base and J by 6 bases, with 9 bases between.

The J gene is TRBJ2-5, the V gene TRBV19; TRBD1 aligns across 7 bases. The CDR3 totals 13 residues. J was trimmed by 6 bases and V by 4 bases; bases with no gene match: 5. Looked up from germline, CDR1 is LNHDA and CDR2 is SQIVND (reference sequence). CDR3 nucleotide sequence: TGTGCCAGTAGTACAACAGGGGTAAAGACCCAGTACTTC. This sequence encodes CASSTTGVKTQYF. Looking up the rest from reference TRBV19 and TRBJ2-5 gives the full variable domain: DGGITQSPKYLFRKEGQNVTLSCEQNLNHDAMYWYRQDPGQGLRLIYYSQIVNDFQKGDIAEGYSVSREKKESFPLTVTSAQKNPTAFYLCASSTTGVKTQYFGPGTRLLVL.

The chain carries TRBV21-1 and TRBJ1-5; no check of the table's D call, TRBD1, against the DNA was made. TRBV21-1 represents a pseudogene. The CDR3 runs 15 residues. The CDR3 sequence: CASSNLQGEAQPQHF. The DNA for the CDR3 is TGTGCCAGCAGCAACTTACAGGGTGAGGCTCAGCCCCAGCATTTT.

J is TRBJ2-2 and V is TRBV6-5; no clear D gene. V lost 4 bases, J lost 5 bases, and 11 bases lay in between. The CDR3 is 14 residues long. Germline CDR1 is MNHEY and CDR2 is SVGAGI. The CDR3 sequence is CASSSSFYTGELFF. In DNA form, the CDR3 reads TGTGCCAGCAGTTCCTCATTCTATACCGGGGAGCTGTTTTTT.

V and J are TRBV2 and TRBJ2-1; possibly TRBD2 for D (6 bases). The germline gives CDR1 SNHLY, CDR2 FYNNEI. The CDR3 runs to 11 residues. Between the trimmed V and J ends, which lost 5 bases and 11 bases, there was a span of 10 bases. This CDR3 is CASSRTTQQFF. CDR3 in DNA: TGTGCCAGCAGTCGGACTACCCAGCAGTTCTTC.

The chain couples TRBV5-4 to TRBJ1-3, with D tentatively TRBD1 (5 bases). This CDR3 region has 17 residues. V was cut by 0 bases and J by 0 bases, with 13 bases left in between. Germline V gene data show CDR1 as SGHNT and CDR2 as YYREEE (reference sequence). CDR3 coding DNA: TGTGCCAGCAGCTTGGGACCAGGGATGGACTCTGGAAACACCATATATTTT. It specifies CASSLGPGMDSGNTIYF. Looking up the rest from reference TRBV5-4 and TRBJ1-3 gives the full variable domain: ETGVTQSPTHLIKTRGQQVTLRCSSQSGHNTVSWYQQALGQGPQFIFQYYREEENGRGNFPPRFSGLQFPNYSSELNVNALELDDSALYLCASSLGPGMDSGNTIYFGEGSWLTVV.

This clone was detected once. V usage is TRBV7-9 and J usage is TRBJ1-1; a possible D gene is TRBD1 (5 bases). Trimming stripped 3 bases from V and 0 bases from J, with 17 bases between. Germline CDR1 is SEHNR and CDR2 is FQNEAQ (reference sequence). There are 17 residues in the CDR3. The CDR3 region is CASSLRGHTVMNTEAFF. CDR3 DNA sequence: TGTGCCAGCAGCTTGCGGGGCCATACAGTGATGAACACTGAAGCTTTCTTT.

This clone was counted a single time. V and J are TRBV5-1 and TRBJ2-7; TRBD2 might be the D (7 bases). This CDR3 comprises 14 residues. V was pared by 5 bases and J by 4 bases, with 16 bases between. CDR1 is SGHRS and CDR2 is YFSETQ in the germline V gene. DNA of the CDR3: TGCGCCAGCAGTGGGGGGGGCCTAGGATACGAGCAGTACTTC. Encoded protein: CASSGGGLGYEQYF.

The V gene is TRBV6-2 or TRBV6-3, the J gene TRBJ2-3; D uncertain. V shed 2 bases and J shed 0 bases, with 9 bases lying between them. Germline CDR1 reads MNHEY; CDR2 reads SVGEGT. This CDR3 is built from 15 residues. In DNA, the CDR3 is TGTGCCAGCAGTTACCAAATAACTAGCACAGATACGCAGTATTTT. Its translation: CASSYQITSTDTQYF.

The chain employs TRBV14 and TRBJ2-3, with D maybe TRBD1 (6 bases). This CDR3 spans 15 amino acids. Germline V CDR1 and CDR2: SGHDN, FVKESK. V lost 2 bases and J lost 4, with 13 bases in between. This CDR3 is CASSQFGTRADTQYF. The DNA of the CDR3 is TGTGCCAGCAGCCAATTCGGGACAAGGGCAGATACGCAGTATTTT.

This chain uses TRBV3-1 (or the pseudogene TRBV3-2) with TRBJ2-7, with 11 bases lining up with TRBD1. CDR3 length: 17 amino acids. Germline-derived CDR1 and CDR2 are LGHDT and YNNKEL (reference sequence). V lost 4 bases to trimming and J lost 4 bases; unmatched junction nucleotides: 12. This chain's CDR3 is CASSPPLGQGAGYEQYF. In nucleotides, the CDR3 is TGTGCCAGCAGCCCACCTCTCGGACAGGGGGCTGGATACGAGCAGTACTTC.

On this clone itself: Its ends do not fully match the called genes, so a read error is possible. V is TRBV3-1 (or the pseudogene TRBV3-2) and J is TRBJ2-7; D gene ambiguous. This CDR3 comprises 11 residues. Germline V CDR1 and CDR2: LGHDT, YNNKEL (reference sequence). CDR3 sequence: CASSHSTPPIF. CDR3 coding DNA: TGTGCCAGCAGCCACTCGACACCTCCCATTTTC.

The V and J genes are TRBV19 and TRBJ1-5; 9 nucleotides match TRBD1. This CDR3 has 14 amino acids. The V segment lost 9 bases and the J segment 2 bases; nucleotides outside the gene matches: 5. CDR1 LNHDA and CDR2 SQIVND come from the germline V gene (reference sequence). The CDR3 DNA reads TGTGCCAGCGGGACAGGGCCTGGCAATCAGCCCCAGCATTTT. Translation gives CASGTGPGNQPQHF.